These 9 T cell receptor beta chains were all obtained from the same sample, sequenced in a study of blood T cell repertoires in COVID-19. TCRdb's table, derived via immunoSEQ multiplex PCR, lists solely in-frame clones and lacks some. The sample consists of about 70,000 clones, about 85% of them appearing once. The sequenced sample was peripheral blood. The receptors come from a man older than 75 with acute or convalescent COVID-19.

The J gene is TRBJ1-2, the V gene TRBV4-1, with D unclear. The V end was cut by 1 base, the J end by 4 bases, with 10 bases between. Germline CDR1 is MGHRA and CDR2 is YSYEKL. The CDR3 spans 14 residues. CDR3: CASSQGAGIYGYTF. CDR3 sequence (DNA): TGCGCCAGCAGCCAAGGGGCAGGAATCTATGGCTACACCTTC.

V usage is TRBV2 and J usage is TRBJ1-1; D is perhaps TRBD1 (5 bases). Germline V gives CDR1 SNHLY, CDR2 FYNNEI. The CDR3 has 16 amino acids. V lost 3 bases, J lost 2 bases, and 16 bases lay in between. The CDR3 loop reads CASSDAGILGNTEAFF. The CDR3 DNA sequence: TGTGCCAGCAGTGACGCAGGGATTTTGGGTAACACTGAAGCTTTCTTT.

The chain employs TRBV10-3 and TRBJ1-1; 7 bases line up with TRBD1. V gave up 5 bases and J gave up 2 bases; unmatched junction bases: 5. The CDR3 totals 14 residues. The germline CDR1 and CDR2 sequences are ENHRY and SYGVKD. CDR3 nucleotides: TGTGCCATCAGTAGGGACAGAGACAACACTGAAGCTTTCTTT. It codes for CAISRDRDNTEAFF.

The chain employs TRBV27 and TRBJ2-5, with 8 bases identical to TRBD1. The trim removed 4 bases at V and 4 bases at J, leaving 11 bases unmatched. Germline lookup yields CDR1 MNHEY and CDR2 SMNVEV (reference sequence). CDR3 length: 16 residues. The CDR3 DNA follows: TGTGCCAGCAGTTACGGCCAGGGGGCGATGGTAGAGACCCAGTACTTC. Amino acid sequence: CASSYGQGAMVETQYF.

CDR3 DNA: TGTGCCAGCAGCTTAAGCGGGACAGGGTACACTGAAGCTTTCTTT. The encoded protein is CASSLSGTGYTEAFF. This chain connects TRBV11-2 to TRBJ1-1; TRBD1 aligns across 9 bases. Germline V gives CDR1 SGHAT, CDR2 FQNNGV. V trimming: 2 bases; J trimming: 3 bases; junction bases outside the gene matches: 4. This CDR3 contains 15 residues.

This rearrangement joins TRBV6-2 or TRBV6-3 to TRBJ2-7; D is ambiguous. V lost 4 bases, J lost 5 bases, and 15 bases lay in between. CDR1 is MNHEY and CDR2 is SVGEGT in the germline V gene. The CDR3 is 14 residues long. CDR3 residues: CASSFDIMGDEQYF. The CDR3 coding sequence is TGTGCCAGCAGTTTCGACATAATGGGTGACGAGCAGTACTTC.

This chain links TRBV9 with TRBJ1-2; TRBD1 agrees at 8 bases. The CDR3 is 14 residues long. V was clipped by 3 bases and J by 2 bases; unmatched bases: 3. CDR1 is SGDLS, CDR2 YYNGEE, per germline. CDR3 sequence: CASSERDRNYGYTF. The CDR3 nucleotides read TGTGCCAGCAGCGAGAGGGACAGGAACTATGGCTACACCTTC.

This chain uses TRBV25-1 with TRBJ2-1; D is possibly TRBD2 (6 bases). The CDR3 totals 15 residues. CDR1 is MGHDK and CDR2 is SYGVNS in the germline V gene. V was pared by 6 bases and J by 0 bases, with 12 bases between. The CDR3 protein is CASSSAGSSYNEQFF. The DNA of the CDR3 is TGTGCCAGCAGCTCCGCCGGGAGCTCCTACAATGAGCAGTTCTTC.

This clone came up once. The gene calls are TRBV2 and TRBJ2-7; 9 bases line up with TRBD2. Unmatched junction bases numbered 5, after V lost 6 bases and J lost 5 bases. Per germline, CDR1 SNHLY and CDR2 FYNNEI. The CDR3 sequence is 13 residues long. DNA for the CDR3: TGTGCCAGCAGAACTAGCGGGTACGACGAGCAGTACTTC. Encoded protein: CASRTSGYDEQYF.